Below are 9 T cell receptor beta chains sequenced from a single sample in a study of CD8 T cells in ankylosing spondylitis. TCRdb analysed the 5' RACE reads with MiXCR anew, one entry per CDR3 protein. Counted here are almost 250,000 distinct CDR3 sequences, more than 25% occurring once; the ten biggest clones make up around 4.2%. The sample comprised blood, either unsorted or a sorted T cell fraction (not recorded which). The source is a male donor with ankylosing spondylitis or in good health (not recorded which).

This clonotype has just a few counts. This rearrangement joins TRBV29-1 to TRBJ2-2; D may be TRBD2 (5 bases). Between the trimmed V and J ends, which lost 2 bases and 5 bases, there was a span of 6 bases. The CDR3 is 12 amino acids. Per the germline V gene, CDR1 is SQVTM and CDR2 is ANQGSEA. Written as DNA, the CDR3 is TGCAGCGTTGAATGGGAGACCGGGGAGCTGTTTTTT. It specifies CSVEWETGELFF.

This clonotype was counted between two and nine times. The chain is built from TRBV7-9 and TRBJ2-3; 9 nucleotides line up with TRBD2. CDR3 size: 16 residues. In germline, CDR1 is SEHNR, CDR2 FQNEAQ (reference sequence). Trimming cost V 3 bases and J 2 bases; bases outside gene matches: 6. CDR3 sequence: CASSLSAGGFTDTQYF. The DNA for the CDR3 is TGTGCCAGCAGCTTGTCAGCGGGGGGTTTCACAGATACGCAGTATTTT.

With regard to this clonotype: Likely a read error: the CDR3 ends without its conserved phenylalanine or tryptophan. V is TRBV30 and J is TRBJ2-7; D possibly corresponds to TRBD2 (7 bases). The germline V and J ends were trimmed by 3 bases and 6 bases, with 9 bases remaining between them. This CDR3 is built from 11 residues. Germline CDR1 reads GTSNPN; CDR2 reads SVGIG (reference sequence). The CDR3 is CAWRGGAEQYI. In nucleotides, the CDR3 is TGTGCCTGGAGAGGGGGGGCCGAGCAGTACATC.

In DNA, the CDR3 is TGTGCCAGCAGCCCCCGTGGAGGACGAATCTACGAGCAGTACTTC. Protein sequence: CASSPRGGRIYEQYF. V usage is TRBV5-4 and J usage is TRBJ2-7, with D tentatively TRBD2 (5 bases). V lost 4 bases and J lost 3, with 17 bases in between. Per germline, CDR1 SGHNT and CDR2 YYREEE (reference sequence). The CDR3 is made up of 15 amino acids.

The V gene is TRBV7-9, the J gene TRBJ1-6; no firm D call. Germline-derived CDR1 and CDR2 are SEHNR and FQNEAQ (reference sequence). With 0 bases removed from V and 7 bases from J, the gap between germline ends came to 10 bases. CDR3 size: 15 residues. CDR3 region: CASSLAWTENSPLHF. The CDR3 DNA sequence: TGTGCCAGCAGCTTAGCATGGACGGAGAATTCACCCCTCCACTTT.

In its sample, this clonotype was seen many times. This chain joins TRBV20-1 and TRBJ2-1; 9 bases map to TRBD2. The CDR3 is 13 amino acids. Trimming removed 5 bases from V and 12 bases from J; junction bases left unmatched: 11. The V gene's germline CDR1 is DFQATT and CDR2 SNEGSKA (reference sequence). CDR3 nucleotide sequence: TGCAGTGCTCCCTGGACTAGCGTCAGGGGGCAGTTCTTC. It is translated as CSAPWTSVRGQFF.

The chain carries TRBV6-5 and TRBJ2-5, with D maybe TRBD1 (5 bases). Germline loops: CDR1 MNHEY, CDR2 SVGAGI. Trimming removed 2 bases at V and 1 base at J, with 11 bases between. The CDR3 totals 15 residues. CDR3 sequence reads: CASSYGAARQETQYF. The CDR3 nucleotides read TGTGCCAGCAGTTACGGGGCAGCCCGCCAAGAGACCCAGTACTTC.

The chain is built from TRBV7-9 and TRBJ1-1; no clear D gene. V shed 3 bases and J shed 8 bases, with 19 bases lying between them. The CDR3 consists of 15 residues. Germline V lookup: CDR1 SEHNR, CDR2 FQNEAQ (reference sequence). Here the CDR3 DNA reads TGTGCCAGCAGCTTCGCCGACCTGCAGACCCCCGAAGCTTTCTTT. It specifies CASSFADLQTPEAFF.

This chain uses TRBV5-6 with TRBJ2-1; either TRBD1 or TRBD2 may supply D (6 bases each). The V end was cut by 1 base, the J end by 4 bases, with 12 bases between. CDR1 and CDR2 (germline): SGHDT, YYEEEE. The CDR3 covers 15 residues. The CDR3, as DNA: TGTGCCAGCAGCTTGTTTGAGGGGGGTTACAATGAGCAGTTCTTC. Amino acids: CASSLFEGGYNEQFF.